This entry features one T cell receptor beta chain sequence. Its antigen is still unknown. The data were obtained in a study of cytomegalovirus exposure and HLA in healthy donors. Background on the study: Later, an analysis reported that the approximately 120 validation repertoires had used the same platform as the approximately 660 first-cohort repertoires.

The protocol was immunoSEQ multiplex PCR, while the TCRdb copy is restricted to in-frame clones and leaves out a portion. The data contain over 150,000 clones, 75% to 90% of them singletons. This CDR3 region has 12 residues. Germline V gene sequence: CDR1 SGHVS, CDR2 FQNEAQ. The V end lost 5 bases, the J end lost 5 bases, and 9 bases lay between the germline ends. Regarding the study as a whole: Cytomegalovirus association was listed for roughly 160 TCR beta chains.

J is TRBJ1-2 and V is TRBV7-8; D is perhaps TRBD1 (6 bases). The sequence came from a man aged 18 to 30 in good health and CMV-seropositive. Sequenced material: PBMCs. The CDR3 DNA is TGTGCCAGCAGCGCCCAGGGGTATGGCTACACCTTC. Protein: CASSAQGYGYTF.